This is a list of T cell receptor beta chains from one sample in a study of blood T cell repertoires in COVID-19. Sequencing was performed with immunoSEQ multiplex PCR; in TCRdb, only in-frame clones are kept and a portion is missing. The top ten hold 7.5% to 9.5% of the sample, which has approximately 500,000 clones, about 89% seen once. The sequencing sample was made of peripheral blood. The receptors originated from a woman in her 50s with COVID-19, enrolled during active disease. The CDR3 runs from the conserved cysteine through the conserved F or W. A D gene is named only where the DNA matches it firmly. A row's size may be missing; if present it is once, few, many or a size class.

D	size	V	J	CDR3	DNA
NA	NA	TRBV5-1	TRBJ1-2	CASSPSVGSLEGYTF	TGCGCCAGCAGCCCCTCGGTTGGCTCCCTAGAGGGCTACACCTTC
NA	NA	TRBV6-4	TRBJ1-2	CASSDSAVRDF	TGTGCCAGCAGTGACTCTGCGGTCAGGGACTTC
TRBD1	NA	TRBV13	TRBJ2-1	CASSPTQGAKEQFF	TGTGCCAGCAGCCCAACACAGGGGGCAAAGGAGCAGTTCTTC
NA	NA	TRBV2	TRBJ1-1	CASSAQGPTEAFF	TGTGCCAGCAGTGCGCAGGGGCCGACTGAAGCTTTCTTT
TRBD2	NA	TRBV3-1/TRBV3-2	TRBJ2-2	CASSQALAGGSTGELFF	TGTGCCAGCAGCCAAGCACTAGCGGGGGGTAGCACCGGGGAGCTGTTTTTT
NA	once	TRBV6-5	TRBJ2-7	CASTATLQGNYEQYF	TGTGCCAGCACCGCTACCTTACAGGGTAACTACGAGCAGTACTTC
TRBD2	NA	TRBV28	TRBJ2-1	CASSPTGRGDPWRNEQFF	TGTGCCAGCAGCCCCACGGGGCGGGGGGATCCCTGGCGTAATGAGCAGTTCTTC
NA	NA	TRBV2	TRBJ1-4	CASRQGGHEKLFF	TGTGCCAGCCGCCAGGGAGGACATGAAAAACTGTTTTTT
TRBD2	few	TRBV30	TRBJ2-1	CAWSPPSGNYNEQFF	TGTGCCTGGAGTCCGCCTAGCGGTAACTACAATGAGCAGTTCTTC
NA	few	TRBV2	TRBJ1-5	CASSERGRGQPQHF	TGTGCCAGCAGTGAAAGGGGCAGGGGTCAGCCCCAGCATTTT
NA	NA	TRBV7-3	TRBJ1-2	CASSPTGGSHGYTF	TGTGCCAGCAGCCCCACGGGAGGGAGCCATGGCTACACCTTC
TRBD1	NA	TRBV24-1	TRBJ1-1	CATNQQGAENTEAFF	TGTGCCACCAATCAACAGGGGGCGGAGAACACTGAAGCTTTCTTT
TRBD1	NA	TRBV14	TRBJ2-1	CASSQLGTGYNEQFF	TGTGCCAGCAGCCAACTAGGGACAGGTTACAATGAGCAGTTCTTC
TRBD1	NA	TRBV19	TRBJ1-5	CASYPSSRGLRQPQHF	TGTGCCTCCTACCCCTCCAGCAGGGGGCTTCGGCAGCCCCAGCATTTT
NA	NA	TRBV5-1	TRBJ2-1	CASSLRGSSYNEQFF	TGCGCCAGCAGCTTGCGGGGGAGCTCCTACAATGAGCAGTTCTTC
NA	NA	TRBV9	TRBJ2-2	CASSARTVHGELFF	TGTGCCAGCAGCGCCCGGACAGTTCACGGGGAGCTGTTTTTT
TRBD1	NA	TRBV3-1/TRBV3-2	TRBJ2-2	CASSPLDRTGGELFF	TGTGCCAGCAGCCCACTGGACAGGACGGGCGGGGAGCTGTTTTTT
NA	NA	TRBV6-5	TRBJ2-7	CASSPPGISTFEQYF	TGTGCCAGCAGTCCGCCCGGGATCAGCACTTTCGAGCAGTACTTC
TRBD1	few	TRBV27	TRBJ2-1	CASSFRGSEQFF	TGTGCCAGCAGTTTCAGGGGGTCTGAGCAGTTCTTC
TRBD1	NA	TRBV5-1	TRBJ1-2	CASSPGQGPLGYTF	TGCGCCAGCAGCCCGGGACAGGGACCCCTAGGCTACACCTTC
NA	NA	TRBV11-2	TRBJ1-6	CASSDRYNSPLHF	TGTGCCAGCAGCGACAGATATAATTCACCCCTCCACTTT
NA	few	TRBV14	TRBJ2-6	CASSQAFGANVLTF	TGTGCCAGCAGCCAGGCCTTCGGGGCCAACGTCCTGACTTTC
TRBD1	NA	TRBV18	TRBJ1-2	CASSPRHGTGYGYTF	TGTGCCAGCTCACCGCGTCACGGGACAGGATATGGCTACACCTTC
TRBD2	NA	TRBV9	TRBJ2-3	CASSPNQGLAGGIDTQYF	TGTGCCAGCAGCCCAAACCAAGGACTAGCGGGGGGTATAGATACGCAGTATTTT
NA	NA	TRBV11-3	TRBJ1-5	CASSSGFYNQPQHF	TGTGCCAGCAGCTCGGGGTTTTATAATCAGCCCCAGCATTTT
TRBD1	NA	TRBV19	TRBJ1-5	CASSIGQGWDQPQHF	TGTGCCAGTAGTATAGGACAGGGCTGGGATCAGCCCCAGCATTTT
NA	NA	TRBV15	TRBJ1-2	CATSRGRQFYGYTF	TGTGCCACCAGCAGAGGCCGACAGTTCTATGGCTACACCTTC
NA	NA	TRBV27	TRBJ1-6	CASSLGLLANSPLHF	TGTGCCAGCAGTCTGGGACTGCTGGCTAATTCACCCCTCCACTTT
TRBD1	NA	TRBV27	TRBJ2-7	CASRSSDRGYEQYF	TGTGCCAGCAGGTCGTCCGACAGGGGCTACGAGCAGTACTTC
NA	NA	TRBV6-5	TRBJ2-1	CASSPGYNEQFF	TGTGCCAGCAGCCCCGGGTACAATGAGCAGTTCTTC
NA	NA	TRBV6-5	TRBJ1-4	CASSYRQLQVKLFF	TGTGCCAGCAGCTACAGACAGTTGCAGGTGAAACTGTTTTTT
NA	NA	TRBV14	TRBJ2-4	CASSQERTKNIQYF	TGTGCCAGCAGCCAAGAGAGGACCAAAAACATTCAGTACTTC
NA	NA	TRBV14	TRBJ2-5	CASSQDFQGKYQETQYF	TGTGCCAGCAGCCAAGACTTTCAGGGCAAGTACCAAGAGACCCAGTACTTC
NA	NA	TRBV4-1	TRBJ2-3	CASSQFQAGTTDTQYF	TGCGCCAGCAGCCAGTTTCAAGCAGGAACCACAGATACGCAGTATTTT
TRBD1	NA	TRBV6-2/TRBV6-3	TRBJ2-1	CASSSALGGQGGFYNEQFF	TGTGCCAGCAGTTCCGCCCTGGGAGGACAGGGGGGTTTTTACAATGAGCAGTTCTTC
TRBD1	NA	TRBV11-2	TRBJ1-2	CASSPREQDRIGVYGYTF	TGTGCCAGCAGCCCACGGGAGCAGGACAGGATTGGTGTTTATGGCTACACCTTC
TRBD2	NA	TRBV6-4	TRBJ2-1	CASSDYTSGGAGEQFF	TGTGCCAGCAGTGACTATACTAGCGGGGGGGCCGGTGAGCAGTTCTTC
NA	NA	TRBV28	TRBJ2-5	CASSGWGRLETQYF	TGTGCCAGCAGCGGATGGGGGCGGTTGGAGACCCAGTACTTC
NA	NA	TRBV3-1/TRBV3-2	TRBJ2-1	CASSQEGRGAGEFF	TGTGCCAGCAGCCAAGAAGGACGGGGGGCCGGGGAGTTCTTC
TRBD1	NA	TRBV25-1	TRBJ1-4	CASSTSGTAYNEKLFF	TGTGCCAGCAGTACCTCCGGGACAGCATATAATGAAAAACTGTTTTTT
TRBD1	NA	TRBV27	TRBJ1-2	CASSEDRGYGYTF	TGTGCCAGCAGTGAAGACAGGGGCTATGGCTACACCTTC
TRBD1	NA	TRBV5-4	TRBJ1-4	CASSESNRGKKEKLFF	TGTGCCAGCAGCGAGAGTAACAGGGGAAAGAAAGAAAAACTGTTTTTT
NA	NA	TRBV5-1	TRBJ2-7	CASRTTASYEQYF	TGCGCCAGCAGGACGACAGCCTCCTACGAGCAGTACTTC
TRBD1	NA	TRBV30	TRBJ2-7	CAWSVGTGGPYEQYF	TGTGCCTGGAGTGTAGGGACAGGGGGACCTTACGAGCAGTACTTC
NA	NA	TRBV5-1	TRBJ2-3	CASSLHRADTQYF	TGCGCCAGCAGCTTGCATCGTGCGGATACGCAGTATTTT
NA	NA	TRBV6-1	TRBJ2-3	CASTQRDTQYF	TGTGCCAGCACCCAGCGAGATACGCAGTATTTT
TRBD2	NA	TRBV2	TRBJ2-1	CASRYLAGGGEQFF	TGTGCCAGCAGGTACCTAGCGGGGGGCGGTGAGCAGTTCTTC
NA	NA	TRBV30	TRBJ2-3	CAWSLGGTGTQYF	TGTGCCTGGAGTTTAGGGGGAACAGGTACGCAGTATTTT
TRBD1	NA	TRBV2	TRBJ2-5	CASRIRQGIRETQYF	TGTGCCAGCAGGATACGACAGGGGATTCGAGAGACCCAGTACTTC
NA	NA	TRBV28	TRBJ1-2	CASRPAIGDLYGYTF	TGTGCCAGCAGGCCGGCAATCGGGGATCTCTATGGCTACACCTTC
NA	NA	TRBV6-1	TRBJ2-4	CASSEGVSVKNIQYF	TGTGCCAGCAGTGAAGGGGTTAGCGTCAAAAACATTCAGTACTTC
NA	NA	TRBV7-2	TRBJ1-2	CASSSPGTLGSYGYTF	TGTGCCAGCAGCTCGCCCGGGACACTAGGTTCTTATGGCTACACCTTC
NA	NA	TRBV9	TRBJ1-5	CASSPGLNQPQHF	TGTGCCAGCAGCCCGGGACTCAATCAGCCCCAGCATTTT